The 10 T cell receptor beta chains below all came from one sample that was sequenced in a study of blood T cells in healthy people across ages. PCR was performed a second time for about 7 to 12 cycles using a sample-barcoded 5' primer and a J-beta primer mix. TCRdb independently ran MiXCR on the 5' RACE reads; one entry per CDR3 protein. The table records 700,000 to 800,000 distinct CDR3 sequences, roughly 45% of them present only once. Sequencing used blood. These receptors originate from a woman aged 55-70 years in good health.

This clonotype was picked up one time. The chain has TRBV20-1 and TRBJ2-3; TRBD2 agrees at 7 bases. Germline lookup yields CDR1 DFQATT and CDR2 SNEGSKA (reference sequence). CDR3 length equals 13 residues. The V and J ends lost 5 bases and 2 bases, in that order; junction bases with no gene match: 4. The CDR3 DNA reads TGCAGTGCTTGGGGGAGGGACACAGATACGCAGTATTTT. Encoded protein: CSAWGRDTDTQYF.

This clonotype was observed at least ten times. The chain employs TRBV4-2 and TRBJ1-2; D remains ambiguous. The CDR3 length is 15 residues. The V end was cut by 0 bases, the J end by 1 base, with 9 bases between. Germline lookup yields CDR1 LGHNA and CDR2 YNFKEQ. The CDR3 loop reads CASSQEYENNYGYTF. The CDR3, as DNA: TGTGCCAGCAGCCAAGAATATGAGAATAACTATGGCTACACCTTC.

The chain links TRBV5-1 to TRBJ2-1; 7 bases agree with TRBD2. J gave up 0 bases and V 0 bases, and 9 bases lay outside the gene matches. Germline-derived CDR1 and CDR2 are SGHRS and YFSETQ. This CDR3 spans 18 amino acids. This chain's CDR3 is CASSLAGIGGGSYNEQFF. In nucleotides, the CDR3 is TGCGCCAGCAGCTTGGCCGGAATCGGCGGGGGCTCCTACAATGAGCAGTTCTTC.

V and J are TRBV6-6 and TRBJ1-1; D uncertain. The CDR3 runs to 13 residues. The V and J ends lost 8 bases and 0 bases respectively, with 10 bases between them. Germline CDR1 is MNHNY and CDR2 is SVGAGI (reference sequence). In DNA form, the CDR3 reads TGTGCCAGCGCGAACCTCCTGAACACTGAAGCTTTCTTT. Protein sequence: CASANLLNTEAFF.

In the case of this clonotype: At one end the junction does not follow the germline gene, possibly because of a read error. V usage is TRBV7-9 and J usage is TRBJ2-7; D gene ambiguous. The CDR3 loop spans 13 amino acids. From germline, CDR1 is SEHNR and CDR2 FQNEAQ (reference sequence). The CDR3 DNA sequence: TGTACCAGCAGCCCCTTAGGCTCCTACGAGCAGTACTTC. Protein: CTSSPLGSYEQYF.

CDR3 amino acids: CASNGQVNSNQPQHF. CDR3 bases: TGTGCCAGTAATGGGCAGGTTAATAGCAATCAGCCCCAGCATTTT. The chain carries TRBV19 and TRBJ1-5; no firm D call. CDR1 and CDR2 (germline): LNHDA, SQIVND (reference sequence). V was pared by 7 bases and J by 0 bases, with 13 bases between. This CDR3 has 15 residues.

The V call is TRBV6-2 or TRBV6-3, the J call TRBJ2-1; 12 positions match TRBD2. This CDR3 spans 19 amino acids. The V gene's germline CDR1 is MNHEY and CDR2 SVGEGT. Trimming took 2 bases from V and 2 from J; bases not matched to a gene: 10. The CDR3 DNA sequence: TGTGCCAGCAGTTACAACCATCCCGGGACTAGCGGGCCCTACAATGAGCAGTTCTTC. Its protein product is CASSYNHPGTSGPYNEQFF.

This chain connects TRBV27 to TRBJ2-7; tentatively, D is TRBD1 (6 bases). This CDR3 has 14 amino acids. The germline V gene has CDR1 MNHEY and CDR2 SMNVEV (reference sequence). Trimming shortened V by 6 bases and J by 7 bases, and 19 bases separated the two germline ends. The CDR3 DNA reads as TGTGCCAGCAGAACGGGACACTCGACGGGGGAGCAGTACTTC. Translation gives CASRTGHSTGEQYF.

The chain uses TRBV4-2 and TRBJ2-7; D is perhaps TRBD2 (5 bases). The CDR3 sequence is 15 residues long. The V gene's germline CDR1 is LGHNA and CDR2 YNFKEQ. V lost 0 bases, J lost 0 bases, and 9 bases lay in between. For the CDR3, the DNA is TGTGCCAGCAGCCAAGAGTGGGAGAGCTCCTACGAGCAGTACTTC. It yields the protein CASSQEWESSYEQYF.

V gene TRBV20-1 combines with J gene TRBJ2-3, with 8 bases matching TRBD2. This CDR3 is built from 15 residues. After removal of 0 bases from V and 2 bases from J, the junction contained 4 bases not matched to a gene. Germline loops: CDR1 DFQATT, CDR2 SNEGSKA (reference sequence). The CDR3 nucleotides read TGCAGTGCTAGAGATCTCGGGGGGGTCACAGATACGCAGTATTTT. Translated, it gives CSARDLGGVTDTQYF.